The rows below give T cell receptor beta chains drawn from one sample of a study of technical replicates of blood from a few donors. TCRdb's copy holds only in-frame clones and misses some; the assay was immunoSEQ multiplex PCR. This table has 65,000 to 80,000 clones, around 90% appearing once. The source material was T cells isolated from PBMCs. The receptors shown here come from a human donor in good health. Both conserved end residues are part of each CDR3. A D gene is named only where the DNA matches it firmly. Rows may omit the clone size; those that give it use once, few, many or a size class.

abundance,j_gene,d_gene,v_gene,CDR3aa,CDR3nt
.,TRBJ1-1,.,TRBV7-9,CASSHRGGMNTEAFF,TGTGCCAGCAGCCATCGGGGAGGGATGAACACTGAAGCTTTCTTT
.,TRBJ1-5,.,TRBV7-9,CASSLDGTHQPQHF,TGTGCCAGCAGCTTGGACGGGACACATCAGCCCCAGCATTTT
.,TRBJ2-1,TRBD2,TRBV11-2,CASSLGLADYNEQFF,TGTGCCAGCAGCTTAGGACTAGCGGATTACAATGAGCAGTTCTTC
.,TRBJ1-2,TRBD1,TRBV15,CATSSGQGNDGYTF,TGTGCCACCAGCAGCGGACAGGGTAACGATGGCTACACCTTC
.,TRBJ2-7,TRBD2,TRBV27,CASSLYTSGRNEQYF,TGTGCCAGCAGTTTATATACTAGCGGGAGGAACGAGCAGTACTTC
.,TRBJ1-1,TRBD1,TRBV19,CASRPIRDSAYTEAFF,TGTGCCAGTAGGCCAATCCGGGACAGTGCTTACACTGAAGCTTTCTTT
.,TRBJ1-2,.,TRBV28,CASRVTGEDGYTF,TGTGCCAGCAGGGTGACAGGAGAGGACGGCTACACCTTC
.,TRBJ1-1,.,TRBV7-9,CASSSQVEAFF,TGTGCCAGCAGCTCTCAGGTTGAAGCTTTCTTT
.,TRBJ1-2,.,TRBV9,CASSVVHDSGYTF,TGTGCCAGCAGCGTAGTTCATGACAGTGGCTACACCTTC
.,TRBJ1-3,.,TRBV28,CASNSDSVGNTIYF,TGTGCCAGCAACTCGGACAGTGTAGGAAACACCATATATTTT
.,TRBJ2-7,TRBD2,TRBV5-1,CASSLGAGGYEQYF,TGCGCCAGCAGCTTGGGTGCGGGGGGCTACGAGCAGTACTTC
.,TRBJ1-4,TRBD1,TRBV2,CASRRDRVATNEKLFF,TGTGCCAGCAGAAGGGACAGGGTTGCAACTAATGAAAAACTGTTTTTT
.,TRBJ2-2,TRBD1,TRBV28,CASRPDRGAVGELFF,TGTGCCAGCAGACCGGACAGGGGAGCAGTCGGGGAGCTGTTTTTT
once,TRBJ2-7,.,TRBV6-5,CASREGGQQYF,TGTGCCAGCAGGGAAGGGGGTCAGCAGTACTTC
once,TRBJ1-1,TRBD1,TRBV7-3,CASSPQGGGTEAFF,TGTGCCAGCAGCCCTCAGGGGGGAGGCACTGAAGCTTTCTTT
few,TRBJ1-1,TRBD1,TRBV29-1,CSVASTGSNTEAFF,TGCAGCGTTGCATCGACAGGGTCCAACACTGAAGCTTTCTTT
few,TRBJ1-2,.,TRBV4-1,CASSQDRGEPAGWGYTF,TGCGCCAGCAGCCAAGACCGGGGGGAACCAGCGGGATGGGGCTACACCTTC
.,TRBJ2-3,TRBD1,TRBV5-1,CASSFHLAHQGALIPDTQYF,TGCGCCAGCAGCTTCCACCTAGCTCACCAGGGGGCTCTTATTCCAGATACGCAGTATTTT
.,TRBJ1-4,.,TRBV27,CASSPGGEKLFF,TGTGCCAGCAGCCCCGGGGGGGAAAAACTGTTTTTT
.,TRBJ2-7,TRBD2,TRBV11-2,CASSPSGYEQYF,TGTGCCAGCAGCCCTAGCGGCTACGAGCAGTACTTC
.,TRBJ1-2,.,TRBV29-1,CSVEKGGFDYGYTF,TGCAGCGTTGAAAAAGGGGGTTTCGACTATGGCTACACCTTC
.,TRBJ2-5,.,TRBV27,CASSLSSLETQYF,TGTGCCAGCAGTTTATCTTCTTTAGAGACCCAGTACTTC
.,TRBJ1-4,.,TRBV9,CASSVGGATNEKLFF,TGTGCCAGCAGCGTAGGGGGGGCAACTAATGAAAAACTGTTTTTT
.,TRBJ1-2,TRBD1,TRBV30,CACLHRGREIF,TGTGCCTGCCTACACAGGGGTCGGGAAATCTTC
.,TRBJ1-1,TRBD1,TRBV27,CASRIKTGMGEAFF,TGTGCCAGCCGAATTAAGACAGGGATGGGGGAAGCTTTCTTT
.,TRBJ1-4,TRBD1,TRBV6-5,CASSYSRGHEKLFF,TGTGCCAGCAGTTACTCGAGGGGGCACGAAAAACTGTTTTTT
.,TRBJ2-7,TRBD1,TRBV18,CASSPLRDRGGEQYF,TGTGCCAGCTCACCCCTCCGGGACAGGGGAGGCGAGCAGTACTTC
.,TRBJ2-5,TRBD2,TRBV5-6,CASKKREAKETQYF,TGTGCCAGTAAAAAGCGGGAGGCAAAAGAGACCCAGTACTTC
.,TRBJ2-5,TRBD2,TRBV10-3,CAISEGAGAGKTQYF,TGTGCCATCAGTGAGGGAGCGGGAGCCGGGAAGACCCAGTACTTC
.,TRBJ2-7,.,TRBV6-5,CASSLADVSEQYF,TGTGCCAGCAGTTTAGCCGACGTCTCCGAGCAGTACTTC
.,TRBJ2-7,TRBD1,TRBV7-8,CASYTGTGGEEQYF,TGTGCCAGTTATACCGGGACAGGGGGCGAAGAGCAGTACTTC
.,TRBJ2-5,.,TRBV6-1,CASSKTGFQETQYF,TGTGCCAGCAGCAAAACAGGGTTCCAAGAGACCCAGTACTTC
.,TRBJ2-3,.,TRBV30,CAWSEGGPDTQYF,TGTGCCTGGAGTGAGGGAGGCCCAGATACGCAGTATTTT
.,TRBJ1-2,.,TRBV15,CATSRVVQGHSGYTF,TGTGCCACCAGCAGAGTTGTACAGGGCCATTCGGGCTACACCTTC
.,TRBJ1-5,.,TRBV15,CATSRDGEDQPQHF,TGTGCCACCAGCAGAGATGGAGAAGATCAGCCCCAGCATTTT
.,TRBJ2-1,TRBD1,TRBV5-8,CASSQGTGVYNEQFF,TGTGCCAGCAGCCAAGGGACAGGGGTATACAATGAGCAGTTCTTC
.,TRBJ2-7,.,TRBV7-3,CASSFSGSYEQYF,TGTGCCAGCAGCTTCTCAGGGTCCTACGAGCAGTACTTC
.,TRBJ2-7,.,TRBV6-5,CASSPAGDGAYEQYF,TGTGCCAGCAGCCCAGCCGGGGATGGGGCCTACGAGCAGTACTTC
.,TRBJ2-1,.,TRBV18,CASSPLAGLYNEQFF,TGTGCCAGCTCACCACTGGCGGGACTCTACAATGAGCAGTTCTTC
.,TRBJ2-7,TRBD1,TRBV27,CASSFGQGYEQYF,TGTGCCAGCAGTTTCGGACAGGGCTACGAGCAGTACTTC
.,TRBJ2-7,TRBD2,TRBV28,CASSFFDLAGTYEQYF,TGTGCCAGCAGTTTTTTTGACCTAGCGGGTACCTACGAGCAGTACTTC
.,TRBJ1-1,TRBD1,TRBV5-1,CASSGTGGTEAFF,TGCGCCAGCAGCGGGACAGGGGGCACTGAAGCTTTCTTT
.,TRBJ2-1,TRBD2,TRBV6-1,CASRASGRVYNEQFF,TGTGCCAGCAGGGCTAGCGGGAGGGTATACAATGAGCAGTTCTTC
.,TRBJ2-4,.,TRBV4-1,CASSQPGGGKNIQYF,TGCGCCAGCAGCCAACCTGGGGGAGGTAAAAACATTCAGTACTTC
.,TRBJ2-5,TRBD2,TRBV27,CASGLGTSVQETQYF,TGTGCCAGCGGCTTAGGGACTAGCGTCCAAGAGACCCAGTACTTC
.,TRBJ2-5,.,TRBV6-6,CASRPQANQETQYF,TGTGCCAGCAGACCACAGGCTAACCAAGAGACCCAGTACTTC